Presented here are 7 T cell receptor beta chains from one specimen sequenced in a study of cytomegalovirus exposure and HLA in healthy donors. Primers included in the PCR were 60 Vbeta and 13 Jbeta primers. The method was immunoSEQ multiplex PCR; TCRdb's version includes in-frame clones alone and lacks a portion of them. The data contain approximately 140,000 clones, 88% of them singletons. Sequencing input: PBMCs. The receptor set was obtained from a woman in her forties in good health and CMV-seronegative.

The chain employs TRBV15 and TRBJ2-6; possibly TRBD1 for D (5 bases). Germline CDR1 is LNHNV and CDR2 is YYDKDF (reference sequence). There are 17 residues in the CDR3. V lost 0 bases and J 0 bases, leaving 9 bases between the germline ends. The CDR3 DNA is TGTGCCACCAGCAGAGATCGAAGGGGCTCTGGGGCCAACGTCCTGACTTTC. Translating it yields CATSRDRRGSGANVLTF.

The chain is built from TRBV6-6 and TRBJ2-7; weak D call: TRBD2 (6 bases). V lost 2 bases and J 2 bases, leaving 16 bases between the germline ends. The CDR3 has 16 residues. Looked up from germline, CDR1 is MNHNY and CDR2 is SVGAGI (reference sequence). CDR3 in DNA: TGTGCCAGCAGTTACGAGGTTGGGGGGAAGGCCTACGAGCAGTACTTC. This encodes CASSYEVGGKAYEQYF.

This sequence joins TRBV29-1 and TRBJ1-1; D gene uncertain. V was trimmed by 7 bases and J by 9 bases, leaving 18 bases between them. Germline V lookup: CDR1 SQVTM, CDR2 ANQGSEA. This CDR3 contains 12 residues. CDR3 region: CSALLRGVKAFF. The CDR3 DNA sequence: TGCAGCGCTTTGCTACGGGGAGTAAAAGCTTTCTTT. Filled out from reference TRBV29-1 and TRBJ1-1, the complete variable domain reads SAVISQKPSRDICQRGTSLTIQCQVDSQVTMMFWYRQQPGQSLTLIATANQGSEATYESGFVIDKFPISRPNLTFSTLTVSNMSPEDSSIYLCSALLRGVKAFFGQGTRLTVV.

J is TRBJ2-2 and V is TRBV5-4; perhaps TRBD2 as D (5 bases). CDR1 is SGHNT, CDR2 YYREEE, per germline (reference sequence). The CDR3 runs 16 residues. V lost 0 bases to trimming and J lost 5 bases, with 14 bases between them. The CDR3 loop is CASSLGEGEGTGELFF. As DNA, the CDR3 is TGTGCCAGCAGCTTGGGGGAAGGAGAGGGTACCGGGGAGCTGTTTTTT.

CDR3 sequence reads: CASGDYYGYTF. The CDR3 region has the DNA TGTGCCAGCGGGGACTACTATGGCTACACCTTC. The gene calls are TRBV6-6 and TRBJ1-2, with D possibly matching TRBD1 (5 bases). V lost 8 bases to trimming and J lost 3 bases, with 7 bases between them. Germline values: CDR1 MNHNY, CDR2 SVGAGI (reference sequence). This CDR3 spans 11 amino acids.

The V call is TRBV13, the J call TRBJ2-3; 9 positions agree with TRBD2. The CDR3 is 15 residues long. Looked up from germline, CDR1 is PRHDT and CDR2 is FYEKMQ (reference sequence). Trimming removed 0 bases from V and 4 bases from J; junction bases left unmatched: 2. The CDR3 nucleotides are TGTGCCAGCAGCTTAGGGGCGGGAGGGGCAGATACGCAGTATTTT. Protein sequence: CASSLGAGGADTQYF.

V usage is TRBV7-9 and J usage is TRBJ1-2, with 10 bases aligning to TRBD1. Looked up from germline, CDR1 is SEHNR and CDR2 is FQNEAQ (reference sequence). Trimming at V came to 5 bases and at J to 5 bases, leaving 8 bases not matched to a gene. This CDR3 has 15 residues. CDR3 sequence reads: CASSPGTGDRYGYTF. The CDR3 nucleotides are TGTGCCAGCAGCCCCGGGACAGGGGATCGGTATGGCTACACCTTC.